This T cell receptor beta chain came from a study of early T cells in non-severe SARS-CoV-2 infection. Study context: Chains were unpaired, as sequencing was done on bulk RNA from unsorted whole blood. Broader study findings: In VDJdb matching, anti-spike CD8 responses were favored while private and CD4 specificities went missing.

Germline values: CDR1 SGHAT, CDR2 FQNNGV. Trimming took off 6 bases at V and 5 bases at J, with 14 bases between the two ends. The CDR3 consists of 13 residues. This clonotype was observed a few times. Its antigen is unknown. Molecules of cDNA were individually given unique molecular identifiers that were attached to them. TCRdb independently ran MiXCR on the 5' RACE reads; one entry per CDR3 protein. Altogether roughly 80,000 distinct CDR3 sequences are present, 5% to 7% being singletons, with the ten largest covering roughly 8%. The V call is TRBV11-2, the J call TRBJ2-7; either TRBD1 or TRBD2 may fit D (5 bases each). The sequence was collected from an adult who was a healthcare worker with PCR-confirmed SARS-CoV-2 infection or an uninfected control (not recorded which). Material: whole blood. CDR3: CASSLFRGHEQYF. CDR3 nucleotides: TGTGCCAGCAGTCTCTTTCGGGGACACGAGCAGTACTTC.